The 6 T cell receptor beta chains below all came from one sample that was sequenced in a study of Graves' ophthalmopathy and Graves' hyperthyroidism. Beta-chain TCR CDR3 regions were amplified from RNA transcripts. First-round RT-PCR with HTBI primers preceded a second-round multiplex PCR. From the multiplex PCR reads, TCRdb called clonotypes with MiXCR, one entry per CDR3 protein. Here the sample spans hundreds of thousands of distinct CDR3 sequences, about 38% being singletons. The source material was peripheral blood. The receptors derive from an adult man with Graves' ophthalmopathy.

The CDR3 protein is CASSLGTAAYNSPLHF. CDR3 nucleotides: TGTGCCAGCAGCTTAGGAACGGCGGCCTATAATTCACCCCTCCACTTT. The chain joins TRBV7-6 to TRBJ1-6, with unresolved D. Trimming removed 1 base from V and 2 bases from J, with 9 bases in between. The CDR3 has 16 residues. The germline gives CDR1 SGHVS, CDR2 FNYEAQ.

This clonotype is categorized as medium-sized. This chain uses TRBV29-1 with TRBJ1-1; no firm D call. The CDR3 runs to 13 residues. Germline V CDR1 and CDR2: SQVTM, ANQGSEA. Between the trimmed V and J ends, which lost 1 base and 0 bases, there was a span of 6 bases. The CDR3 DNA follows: TGCAGCGTTGAAGGACGGATGAACACTGAAGCTTTCTTT. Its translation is CSVEGRMNTEAFF.

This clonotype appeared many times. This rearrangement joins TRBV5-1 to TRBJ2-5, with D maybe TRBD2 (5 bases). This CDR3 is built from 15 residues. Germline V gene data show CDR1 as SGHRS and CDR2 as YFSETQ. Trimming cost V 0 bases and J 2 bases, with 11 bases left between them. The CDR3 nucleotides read TGCGCCAGCAGCTTGGGAAGCGGACCTCAAGAGACCCAGTACTTC. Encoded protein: CASSLGSGPQETQYF.

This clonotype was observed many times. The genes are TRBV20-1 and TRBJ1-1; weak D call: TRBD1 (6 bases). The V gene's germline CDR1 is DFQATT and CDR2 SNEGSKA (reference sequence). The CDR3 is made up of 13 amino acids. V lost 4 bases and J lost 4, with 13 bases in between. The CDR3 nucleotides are TGCAGTGCTAAACTTACAGGGCGCACTGAAGCTTTCTTT. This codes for CSAKLTGRTEAFF.

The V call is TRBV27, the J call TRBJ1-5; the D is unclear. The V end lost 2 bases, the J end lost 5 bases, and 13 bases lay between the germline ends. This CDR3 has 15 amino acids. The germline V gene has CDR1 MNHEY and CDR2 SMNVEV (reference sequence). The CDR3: CASSLRADLDQPQHF. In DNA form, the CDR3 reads TGTGCCAGCAGTTTACGGGCTGATTTGGATCAGCCCCAGCATTTT.

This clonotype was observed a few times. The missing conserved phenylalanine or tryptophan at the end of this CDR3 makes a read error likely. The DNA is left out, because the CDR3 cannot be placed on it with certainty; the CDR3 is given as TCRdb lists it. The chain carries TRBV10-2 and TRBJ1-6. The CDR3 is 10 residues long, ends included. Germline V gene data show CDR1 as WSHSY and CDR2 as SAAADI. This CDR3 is CASSESGSSL.